The clone carrying this TCR beta chain was counted only a few times. Its target is unknown. Generated by immunoSEQ multiplex PCR, the TCRdb table keeps only in-frame clones and is missing some. The data show 950,000 to 1,100,000 clones, around 76% seen once. Germline V CDR1 and CDR2: MNHNS, SASEGT. The CDR3 has 15 residues. V gave up 6 bases and J gave up 3 bases, with 12 bases separating them. This specimen belongs to a study of shared clonotypes between healthy human individuals. Study-wide context: CD4 naive cells filled three plates per donor, CD4 memory three, CD8 naive two and CD8 memory one.

Study-wide findings and caveats: The naive CD4 repertoires of several donors were compared, and around 5% of clonotypes were shared. The study found lower generation probabilities in non-shared clonotypes than in those shared by all four donors. Genetic and exposure-history diversity was limited by the small donor number.

The rearrangement joins TRBV6-1 to TRBJ1-6, with D possibly matching TRBD1 (5 bases). The sequence derives from a man between 18 and 35 years old in good health. Sequenced sample: memory CD4+ T cells sorted from blood. Noted subset: CD45RA-negative fraction. The CDR3 bases are TGTGCCAGCAGGCCAAGGGACGGCTATAATTCACCCCTCCACTTT. It encodes CASRPRDGYNSPLHF.